The next 20 T cell receptor beta chains were all read from a single sample in a study of CD8 T cells in ankylosing spondylitis. Using its own MiXCR run on the 5' RACE reads, TCRdb lists one record per CDR3 protein. The sample has 250,000 to 300,000 distinct CDR3 sequences, over 15% seen once. The sequenced sample was blood, either unsorted or a sorted T cell fraction (not recorded which). These receptors were obtained from a male donor with ankylosing spondylitis or in good health (not recorded which).

This clonotype showed up just a few times. The chain couples TRBV5-1 to TRBJ1-1; D is possibly TRBD1 (5 bases). The CDR3 is 15 residues long. In germline, CDR1 is SGHRS, CDR2 YFSETQ. Trimming removed 1 base at V and 1 base at J, with 11 bases between. As DNA, the CDR3 is TGCGCCAGCAGCTTGACCCGGGGGGGGAACACTGAAGCTTTCTTT. It is translated as CASSLTRGGNTEAFF.

Only a few counts were recorded for this clonotype. The chain employs TRBV9 and TRBJ2-6; tentative D call: TRBD2 (6 bases). Germline CDR1 reads SGDLS; CDR2 reads YYNGEE. V lost 4 bases to trimming and J lost 2 bases, with 16 bases between them. The CDR3 has 17 residues. CDR3 nucleotide sequence: TGTGCCAGCAGCCAACATGGGGGGTCGACTGGGGCCAACGTCCTGACTTTC. As protein: CASSQHGGSTGANVLTF.

This chain connects TRBV7-6 to TRBJ2-1; D uncertain. The V and J ends lost 4 bases and 5 bases respectively, with 15 bases between them. Germline V gene lookup returns CDR1 SGHVS and CDR2 FNYEAQ. This CDR3 region has 15 residues. CDR3 sequence reads: CASSWVGYPDNEQFF. DNA for the CDR3: TGTGCCAGCAGCTGGGTCGGGTACCCAGACAATGAGCAGTTCTTC.

The chain recombines TRBV6-5 with TRBJ2-3; tentatively, D is TRBD1 or TRBD2 (6 bases each). Per germline, CDR1 MNHEY and CDR2 SVGAGI. Trimming took off 3 bases at V and 2 bases at J, with 15 bases between the two ends. The CDR3 extends over 16 amino acids. Written as DNA, the CDR3 is TGTGCCAGCAGTTATTTTTACGGGGGCTCCACAGATACGCAGTATTTT. The encoded protein is CASSYFYGGSTDTQYF.

There are many counts of this clonotype. This chain joins TRBV20-1 and TRBJ1-5; a weak D match, TRBD1 (5 bases). CDR1 is DFQATT and CDR2 is SNEGSKA in the germline V gene (reference sequence). V was pared by 6 bases and J by 5 bases, with 11 bases between. There are 12 residues in the CDR3. The CDR3 reads CSARDPYQPQHF. In DNA, the CDR3 is TGCAGTGCCCGGGACCCTTATCAGCCCCAGCATTTT.

This clonotype was detected a few times. The genes are TRBV15 and TRBJ2-4; TRBD1 matches at 11 bases. The V gene end was trimmed by 6 bases and the J gene end by 8 bases; junction bases not matched to a gene: 12. Germline CDR1 LNHNV, CDR2 YYDKDF (reference sequence). This CDR3 spans 16 amino acids. CDR3 protein: CATSSFADRGRDIQYF. CDR3 bases: TGTGCCACCAGTTCGTTCGCGGACAGGGGGCGAGACATTCAGTACTTC.

This clonotype occurred a few times. V usage is TRBV5-1 and J usage is TRBJ2-1; TRBD2 agrees at 9 bases. CDR3 length: 17 amino acids. In germline, CDR1 is SGHRS, CDR2 YFSETQ. The trim removed 2 bases at V and 2 bases at J, leaving 8 bases unmatched. The CDR3 here is CASSFQRTSEPYNEQFF. The CDR3 nucleotides are TGCGCCAGCAGCTTTCAAAGGACTAGCGAGCCCTACAATGAGCAGTTCTTC.

The V and J genes are TRBV18 and TRBJ2-3, with TRBD2 identical over 8 bases. Germline CDR1 and CDR2: KGHSH and LQKENI. The CDR3 covers 16 residues. The J segment lost 7 bases and the V segment lost 4 bases, leaving 13 bases of the junction unmatched. The CDR3 is CASSRTSLAGTHTQYF. CDR3 in DNA: TGTGCCAGCTCACGAACCAGTTTAGCGGGGACCCATACGCAGTATTTT.

The chain carries TRBV5-1 and TRBJ1-5; maybe TRBD1 (5 bases). CDR1 SGHRS and CDR2 YFSETQ come from the germline V gene. The CDR3 runs 14 residues. Trimming took 4 bases from V and 3 from J, leaving 11 bases between them. CDR3 coding DNA: TGCGCCAGCAGCCAAGGGACGGTCAATCAGCCCCAGCATTTT. It codes for CASSQGTVNQPQHF.

This clonotype was seen many times. This chain links TRBV10-3 with TRBJ2-7; the match to TRBD2 covers 11 bases. CDR1 and CDR2 from the germline V gene are ENHRY and SYGVKD. This CDR3 spans 16 amino acids. The ends lost 3 bases at V and 1 base at J; junction bases unmatched: 5. CDR3 residues: CAISDVLAGGSYEQYV. The CDR3 DNA follows: TGTGCCATCAGTGATGTGCTAGCGGGGGGTTCCTACGAGCAGTACGTC.

There are a few counts of this clonotype. The rearrangement links TRBV29-1 to TRBJ2-1; 11 bases are shared with TRBD2. With V trimmed by 4 bases and J by 7 bases, 18 bases remained unmatched. The CDR3 loop spans 18 amino acids. Germline lookup yields CDR1 SQVTM and CDR2 ANQGSEA. CDR3 sequence reads: CSVAKGARVAGGVNEQFF. The CDR3 DNA follows: TGCAGCGTTGCAAAAGGGGCTAGGGTAGCGGGAGGGGTAAATGAGCAGTTCTTC.

This clonotype showed up just a few times. This chain connects TRBV15 to TRBJ2-3, with no clear D. The ends were cut back, 0 bases at V and 1 base at J, with 5 bases in the middle. The germline CDR1 and CDR2 sequences are LNHNV and YYDKDF (reference sequence). CDR3 length: 14 residues. The CDR3 loop is CATSRDEGTDTQYF. Here the CDR3 DNA reads TGTGCCACCAGCAGAGATGAGGGCACAGATACGCAGTATTTT. The full variable domain, in which reference TRBV15 and TRBJ2-3 provide the parts outside the CDR3, is DAMVIQNPRYQVTQFGKPVTLSCSQTLNHNVMYWYQQKSSQAPKLLFHYYDKDFNNEADTPDNFQSRRPNTSFCFLDIRSPGLGDTAMYLCATSRDEGTDTQYFGPGTRLTVL.

The chain uses TRBV5-1 and TRBJ2-5, with D possibly TRBD2 on 5 matching bases. CDR1 is SGHRS and CDR2 is YFSETQ in the germline V gene. CDR3 size: 16 residues. V gave up 0 bases and J gave up 1 base, with 13 bases separating them. As DNA, the CDR3 is TGCGCCAGCAGCTTGGTACCCTCCGGACTCCAAGAGACCCAGTACTTC. Protein product: CASSLVPSGLQETQYF.

This clonotype came up a few times. The V gene is TRBV5-1, the J gene TRBJ2-3, with D possibly TRBD1 on 6 matching bases. V shed 4 bases and J shed 0 bases, with 15 bases lying between them. This CDR3 comprises 16 residues. Germline V gene lookup returns CDR1 SGHRS and CDR2 YFSETQ. CDR3 region: CASSLTGNPSTDTQYF. The CDR3 DNA reads TGCGCCAGCAGCCTAACAGGGAATCCTAGCACAGATACGCAGTATTTT.

CDR3 DNA: TGTGCCACCAGCAGAGACGGGGCCAAAAACATTCAGTACTTC. It is translated as CATSRDGAKNIQYF. The chain recombines TRBV15 with TRBJ2-4, with D uncertain. Trimming removed 0 bases from V and 1 base from J, with 4 bases in between. This CDR3 comprises 14 residues. CDR1 and CDR2 (germline): LNHNV, YYDKDF (reference sequence). Looking up the rest from reference TRBV15 and TRBJ2-4 gives the full variable domain: DAMVIQNPRYQVTQFGKPVTLSCSQTLNHNVMYWYQQKSSQAPKLLFHYYDKDFNNEADTPDNFQSRRPNTSFCFLDIRSPGLGDTAMYLCATSRDGAKNIQYFGAGTRLSVL.

This clonotype was seen a handful of times. This chain connects TRBV29-1 to TRBJ2-5; D is unresolved. V was clipped by 6 bases and J by 2 bases, with 7 bases between them. CDR1 is SQVTM and CDR2 is ANQGSEA in the germline V gene. The CDR3 has 11 amino acids. The DNA of the CDR3 is TGCAGCGTGGGTCTACAAGAGACCCAGTACTTC. Encoded protein: CSVGLQETQYF.

J is TRBJ1-2 and V is TRBV6-1, with TRBD1 identical over 8 bases. Trimming took 4 bases from V and 7 from J; bases not matched to a gene: 2. The germline V gene encodes CDR1 MNHNS and CDR2 SASEGT. This CDR3 region has 12 residues. DNA of the CDR3: TGTGCCAGCAGTGTGACAGGGGTTGGCTACACCTTC. Amino acids: CASSVTGVGYTF.

The J gene is TRBJ2-1, the V gene TRBV20-1, with TRBD2 matching over 10 bases. Trimming took 3 bases from V and 0 from J; bases not matched to a gene: 2. The CDR3 is 15 amino acids. Germline lookup yields CDR1 DFQATT and CDR2 SNEGSKA (reference sequence). The CDR3 loop reads CSARASGSSYNEQFF. The CDR3 DNA is TGCAGTGCTAGGGCTAGCGGGAGCTCCTACAATGAGCAGTTCTTC.

This chain connects TRBV3-1 to TRBJ2-1; a possible D gene is TRBD1 (5 bases). With 0 bases removed from V and 5 bases from J, the gap between germline ends came to 11 bases. Looked up from germline, CDR1 is LGHDT and CDR2 is YNNKEL (reference sequence). The CDR3 runs 15 residues. The CDR3 loop is CASSQDLGVHNEQFF. The DNA of the CDR3 is TGTGCCAGCAGCCAAGATCTAGGGGTGCACAATGAGCAGTTCTTC.

This clonotype was counted only a few times. CDR3 DNA: TGCAGTGCTAAGGTCGAGAAGTACACAGATACGCAGTATTTT. It specifies CSAKVEKYTDTQYF. This chain joins TRBV20-1 and TRBJ2-3; no reliable D call. Germline CDR1 DFQATT, CDR2 SNEGSKA (reference sequence). CDR3 length: 14 amino acids. Trimming took off 4 bases at V and 2 bases at J, with 13 bases between the two ends.